The 16 T cell receptor beta chains reported below all come from one sample, sequenced in a study of T cell clones after liver transplantation. The table came from immunoSEQ multiplex PCR; TCRdb's copy has only in-frame clones and leaves some out. The sample includes some 50,000 clones, roughly 70% seen only once; the top ten take around 9.7%. The material was CD4+ T cells from blood, obtained at the 22-month timepoint. The receptors come from a human patient who received a liver transplant. The T cells may come from the graft donor.

The chain recombines TRBV10-1 with TRBJ1-1; 7 nucleotides line up with TRBD1. V lost 7 bases to trimming and J lost 4 bases; unmatched junction nucleotides: 9. Germline assignment: CDR1 WNHNN and CDR2 SYGVQD (reference sequence). The CDR3 loop spans 14 amino acids. CDR3 loop: CASTENRDSTEAFF. CDR3 nucleotides: TGCGCCAGCACTGAAAACCGGGACAGCACTGAAGCTTTCTTT.

The gene calls are TRBV29-1 and TRBJ1-2; D not resolved. The CDR3 is made up of 15 amino acids. From germline, CDR1 is SQVTM and CDR2 ANQGSEA. The V and J ends lost 3 bases and 4 bases respectively, with 18 bases between them. The CDR3 DNA reads TGCAGCGTTGATACCTCGGGAACGGGCGTCTATGGCTACACCTTC. Its protein is CSVDTSGTGVYGYTF.

The chain joins TRBV6-6 to TRBJ2-7; D is possibly TRBD2 (6 bases). CDR3 length: 16 amino acids. Germline-derived CDR1 and CDR2 are MNHNY and SVGAGI (reference sequence). Trimming took 0 bases from V and 5 from J, leaving 17 bases between them. The CDR3 loop reads CASSYSLAIRGDEQYF. CDR3 coding DNA: TGTGCCAGCAGTTACTCACTAGCTATACGTGGGGACGAGCAGTACTTC.

The chain recombines TRBV5-1 with TRBJ2-3, with D tentatively TRBD1 (6 bases). V gave up 2 bases and J gave up 6 bases, with 10 bases separating them. CDR3 length: 13 residues. The germline V gene encodes CDR1 SGHRS and CDR2 YFSETQ. DNA of the CDR3: TGCGCCAGCAGCTTACAGGGCCCCGATACGCAGTATTTT. Amino acid sequence: CASSLQGPDTQYF.

The rearrangement uses TRBV11-2 and TRBJ2-1; 14 nucleotides align to TRBD2. V trimming: 0 bases; J trimming: 7 bases; junction bases outside the gene matches: 2. Germline CDR1 and CDR2: SGHAT and FQNNGV. The CDR3 length is 16 residues. The chain's CDR3 is CASSLEGLAGVNEQFF. CDR3 DNA sequence: TGTGCCAGCAGCTTAGAGGGACTAGCGGGGGTAAATGAGCAGTTCTTC.

This clone was found a few times. This chain connects TRBV10-3 to TRBJ1-1; no definite D call. The CDR3 has 15 amino acids. CDR1 ENHRY and CDR2 SYGVKD come from the germline V gene. The V end was cut by 4 bases, the J end by 1 base, with 13 bases between. The chain's CDR3 is CAISVRRGENTEAFF. CDR3 DNA sequence: TGTGCCATCAGTGTAAGGCGAGGCGAGAACACTGAAGCTTTCTTT.

The chain is built from TRBV9 and TRBJ1-1; no reliable D call. V was clipped by 2 bases and J by 0 bases, with 8 bases between them. This CDR3 is built from 14 residues. In germline, CDR1 is SGDLS, CDR2 YYNGEE. CDR3 region: CASSVGNLNTEAFF. CDR3 nucleotides: TGTGCCAGCAGCGTCGGGAATTTGAACACTGAAGCTTTCTTT. The full variable domain, with the rest looked up from reference TRBV9 and TRBJ1-1, is DSGVTQTPKHLITATGQRVTLRCSPRSGDLSVYWYQQSLDQGLQFLIQYYNGEERAKGNILERFSAQQFPDLHSELNLSSLELGDSALYFCASSVGNLNTEAFFGQGTRLTVV.

The rearrangement joins TRBV30 to TRBJ1-1, with unresolved D. The CDR3 loop spans 14 amino acids. Germline lookup yields CDR1 GTSNPN and CDR2 SVGIG (reference sequence). Trimming took 4 bases from V and 0 from J, leaving 12 bases between them. CDR3 region: CAWMPKGLNTEAFF. CDR3 bases: TGTGCCTGGATGCCTAAAGGGCTGAACACTGAAGCTTTCTTT.

V gene TRBV10-2 combines with J gene TRBJ2-3, with 7 bases that match TRBD1. Trimming removed 8 bases from V and 6 bases from J; junction bases left unmatched: 11. CDR1 WSHSY and CDR2 SAAADI come from the germline V gene. CDR3 length: 14 residues. CDR3: CASEIDRARDTQYF. CDR3 nucleotides: TGCGCCAGCGAGATCGACAGGGCCCGCGATACGCAGTATTTT.

This sequence joins TRBV12-5 and TRBJ2-1; TRBD2 is a possible D gene (5 bases). Trimming shortened V by 6 bases and J by 0 bases, and 12 bases separated the two germline ends. Looked up from germline, CDR1 is LGHNT and CDR2 is FRNRAP. The CDR3 spans 15 residues. The CDR3 loop is CASGPGLGSYNEQFF. The CDR3 DNA follows: TGTGCTAGTGGCCCGGGGTTGGGCTCCTACAATGAGCAGTTCTTC.

The J gene is TRBJ2-6, the V gene TRBV7-3; D possibly corresponds to TRBD1 (5 bases). This CDR3 spans 18 amino acids. In germline, CDR1 is SGHTA, CDR2 FQGTGA. The V end lost 5 bases, the J end lost 1 base, and 18 bases lay between the germline ends. This CDR3 reads CASSPSRREVSGANVLTF. The CDR3 DNA sequence: TGTGCCAGCAGCCCTTCTCGCAGGGAAGTTTCTGGGGCCAACGTCCTGACTTTC.

This chain connects TRBV7-9 to TRBJ1-1; the match to TRBD1 covers 7 bases. The V and J ends lost 6 bases and 2 bases, in that order; junction bases with no gene match: 9. Germline loops: CDR1 SEHNR, CDR2 FQNEAQ (reference sequence). This CDR3 has 15 residues. The CDR3 is CASSWGGTENTEAFF. Written as DNA, the CDR3 is TGTGCCAGCAGTTGGGGTGGGACAGAAAACACTGAAGCTTTCTTT.

The J gene is TRBJ2-2, the V gene TRBV11-2; 8 bases agree with TRBD2. CDR1 is SGHAT and CDR2 is FQNNGV in the germline V gene. The J segment lost 5 bases and the V segment lost 5 bases, leaving 10 bases of the junction unmatched. This CDR3 is built from 16 residues. CDR3 protein: CASSQRSGGVTGELFF. Here the CDR3 DNA reads TGTGCCAGCAGCCAACGGAGCGGGGGAGTAACCGGGGAGCTGTTTTTT.

The chain couples TRBV6-5 to TRBJ1-6; D possibly corresponds to TRBD1 (5 bases). Germline V gene sequence: CDR1 MNHEY, CDR2 SVGAGI. This CDR3 is 14 amino acids long. Trimming took 3 bases from V and 7 from J, leaving 10 bases between them. The CDR3 nucleotides read TGTGCCAGCAGTTATGACAGATCAAATTCACCCCTCCACTTT. Its protein product is CASSYDRSNSPLHF.

The CDR3 loop is CARGDTNTGELFF. DNA for the CDR3: TGCGCCAGGGGGGACACGAACACCGGGGAGCTGTTTTTT. The V call is TRBV23-1, the J call TRBJ2-2; tentative D call: TRBD1 (6 bases). TRBV23-1 is an ORF for which the function is uncertain. This CDR3 is built from 13 residues. V was trimmed by 9 bases and J by 0 bases, leaving 8 bases between them.

V is TRBV18 and J is TRBJ2-1, with 9 positions matching TRBD2. Trimming cost V 2 bases and J 6 bases; bases outside gene matches: 5. The CDR3 length is 15 residues. The germline gives CDR1 KGHSH, CDR2 LQKENI. CDR3 protein: CASSPNQRGANEQFF. CDR3 bases: TGTGCCAGCTCACCAAACCAGCGGGGGGCCAATGAGCAGTTCTTC.